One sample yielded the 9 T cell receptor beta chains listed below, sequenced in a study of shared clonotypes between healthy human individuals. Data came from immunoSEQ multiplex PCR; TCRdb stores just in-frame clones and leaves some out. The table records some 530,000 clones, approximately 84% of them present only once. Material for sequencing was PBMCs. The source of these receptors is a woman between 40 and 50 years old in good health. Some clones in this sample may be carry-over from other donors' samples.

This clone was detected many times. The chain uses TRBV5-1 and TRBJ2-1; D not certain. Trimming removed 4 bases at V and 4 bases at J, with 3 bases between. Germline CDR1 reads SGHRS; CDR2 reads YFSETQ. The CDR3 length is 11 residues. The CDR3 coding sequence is TGCGCCAGCAGCGAGTACAATGAGCAGTTCTTC. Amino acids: CASSEYNEQFF.

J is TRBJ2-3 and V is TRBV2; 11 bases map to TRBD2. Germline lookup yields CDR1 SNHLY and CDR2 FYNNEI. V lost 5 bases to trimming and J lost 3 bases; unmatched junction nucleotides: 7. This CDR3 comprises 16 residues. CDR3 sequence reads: CASSLRLAGLTDTQYF. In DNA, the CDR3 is TGTGCCAGCAGTCTCCGACTAGCGGGGTTAACAGATACGCAGTATTTT.

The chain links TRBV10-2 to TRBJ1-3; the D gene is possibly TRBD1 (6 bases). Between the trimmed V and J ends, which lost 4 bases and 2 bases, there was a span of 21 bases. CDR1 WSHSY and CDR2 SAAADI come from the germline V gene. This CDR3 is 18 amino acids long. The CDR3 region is CASSGSGTPEGTGNTIYF. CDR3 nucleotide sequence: TGCGCCAGCAGTGGGTCCGGGACACCCGAAGGCACTGGAAACACCATATATTTT.

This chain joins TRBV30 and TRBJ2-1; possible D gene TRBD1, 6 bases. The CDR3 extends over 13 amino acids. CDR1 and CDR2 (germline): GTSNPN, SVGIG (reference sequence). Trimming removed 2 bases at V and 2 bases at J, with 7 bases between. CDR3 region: CAWSKGAYNEQFF. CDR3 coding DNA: TGTGCCTGGAGTAAGGGGGCCTACAATGAGCAGTTCTTC.

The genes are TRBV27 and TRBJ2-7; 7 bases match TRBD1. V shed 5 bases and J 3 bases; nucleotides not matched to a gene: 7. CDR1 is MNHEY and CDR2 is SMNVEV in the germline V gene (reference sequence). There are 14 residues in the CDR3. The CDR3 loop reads CASSTPGTVYEQYF. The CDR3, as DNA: TGTGCCAGCAGTACACCTGGGACAGTCTACGAGCAGTACTTC.

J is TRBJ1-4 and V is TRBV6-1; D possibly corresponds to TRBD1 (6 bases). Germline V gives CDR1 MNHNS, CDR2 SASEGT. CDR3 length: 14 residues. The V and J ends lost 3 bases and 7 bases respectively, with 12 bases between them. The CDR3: CASSDRGMSEKLFF. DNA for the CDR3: TGTGCCAGCAGTGACAGGGGAATGAGTGAAAAACTGTTTTTT.

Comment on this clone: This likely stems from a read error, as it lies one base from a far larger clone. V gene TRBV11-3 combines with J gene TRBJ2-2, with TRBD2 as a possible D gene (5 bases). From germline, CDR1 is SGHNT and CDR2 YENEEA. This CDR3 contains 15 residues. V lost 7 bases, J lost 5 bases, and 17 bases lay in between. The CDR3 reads CASITTLAGTGELFF. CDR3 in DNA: TGTGCCAGCATCACCACCCTAGCTGGGACCGGGGAGCTGTTTTTT.

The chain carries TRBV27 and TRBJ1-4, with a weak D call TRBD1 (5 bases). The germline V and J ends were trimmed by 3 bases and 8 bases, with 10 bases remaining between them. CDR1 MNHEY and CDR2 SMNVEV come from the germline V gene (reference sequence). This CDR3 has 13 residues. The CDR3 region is CASSLGGKEKLFF. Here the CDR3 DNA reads TGTGCCAGCAGTTTGGGGGGGAAAGAAAAACTGTTTTTT.

The CDR3 nucleotides read TGTGCCAGCAGGGAGGGAATCTCTGAAGCTTTCTTT. Its translation is CASREGISEAFF. This chain links TRBV28 with TRBJ1-1; D unresolved. CDR3 size: 12 residues. The ends were cut back, 6 bases at V and 6 bases at J, with 11 bases in the middle. Germline V lookup: CDR1 MDHEN, CDR2 SYDVKM. The whole variable domain, remainder taken from reference TRBV28 and TRBJ1-1, is DVKVTQSSRYLVKRTGEKVFLECVQDMDHENMFWYRQDPGLGLRLIYFSYDVKMKEKGDIPEGYSVSREKKERFSLILESASTNQTSMYLCASREGISEAFFGQGTRLTVV.